The 9 T cell receptor beta chains below all came from one sample that was sequenced in a study of cytomegalovirus exposure and HLA in healthy donors. With 60 Vbeta and 13 Jbeta primers, the PCR was carried out. TCRdb keeps only in-frame clones here, not all; method: immunoSEQ multiplex PCR. The top ten hold under 7% of the sample, which has approximately 130,000 clones, approximately 89% seen once. The sample consisted of PBMCs. The receptors stem from a woman in her 30s in good health and CMV-seropositive.

The chain uses TRBV5-5 and TRBJ1-3; 9 bases are shared with TRBD1. With 2 bases clipped from V and 7 bases from J, the junction kept 4 bases outside the gene matches. Germline CDR1 and CDR2: SGHKS and YYEKEE (reference sequence). The CDR3 contains 14 residues. The CDR3 loop reads CASSFTGGENTIYF. CDR3 in DNA: TGTGCCAGCAGCTTTACAGGGGGCGAGAACACCATATATTTT.

The rearrangement links TRBV5-4 to TRBJ2-6; D is possibly TRBD1 (6 bases). There are 17 residues in the CDR3. Trimming pared 3 bases from V and 0 bases from J, leaving 13 bases between. Looked up from germline, CDR1 is SGHNT and CDR2 is YYREEE (reference sequence). The CDR3 reads CASSSPGTPSGANVLTF. The CDR3 DNA reads TGTGCCAGCAGCTCCCCCGGGACACCCTCTGGGGCCAACGTCCTGACTTTC. Together with reference TRBV5-4 and TRBJ2-6, the CDR3 gives the full variable domain: ETGVTQSPTHLIKTRGQQVTLRCSSQSGHNTVSWYQQALGQGPQFIFQYYREEENGRGNFPPRFSGLQFPNYSSELNVNALELDDSALYLCASSSPGTPSGANVLTFGAGSRLTVL.

The chain employs TRBV4-1 and TRBJ1-2; D might be TRBD1 (5 bases). The CDR3 totals 13 residues. Looked up from germline, CDR1 is MGHRA and CDR2 is YSYEKL. Trimming cost V 1 base and J 6 bases, with 9 bases left between them. CDR3 amino acids: CASSQVGVDGYTF. Here the CDR3 DNA reads TGCGCCAGCAGCCAAGTAGGGGTAGATGGCTACACCTTC.

In this sample, this clone turned up once. The chain combines TRBV2 with TRBJ1-3; TRBD1 is a possible D gene (6 bases). The CDR3 is made up of 16 amino acids. The germline V and J ends were trimmed by 3 bases and 4 bases, with 16 bases remaining between them. Germline V gene lookup returns CDR1 SNHLY and CDR2 FYNNEI. The CDR3 DNA reads as TGTGCCAGCAGTGATTACAGGGCTGCAGTCGGAAACACCATATATTTT. Translating gives CASSDYRAAVGNTIYF.

J is TRBJ2-3 and V is TRBV6-5; tentative D call: TRBD2 (5 bases). This CDR3 region has 12 residues. Germline CDR1 reads MNHEY; CDR2 reads SVGAGI. Trimming cost V 6 bases and J 6 bases, with 10 bases left between them. The CDR3: CASSKRRDTQYF. The CDR3 DNA reads TGTGCCAGCAGCAAAAGGAGGGATACGCAGTATTTT.

The chain couples TRBV6-1 to TRBJ1-2; a weak D match, TRBD1 (5 bases). V was pared by 7 bases and J by 6 bases, with 12 bases between. This CDR3 has 12 amino acids. Germline CDR1 MNHNS, CDR2 SASEGT. The CDR3 here is CASKGQVDGYTF. CDR3 DNA: TGTGCCAGCAAGGGGCAGGTCGATGGCTACACCTTC.

The chain combines TRBV7-8 with TRBJ1-2; TRBD1 agrees at 8 bases. This CDR3 has 14 residues. Germline CDR1 reads SGHVS; CDR2 reads FQNEAQ. The junction had 7 bases not matched to a gene; V was cut back by 5 bases and J by 5 bases. CDR3: CASSDSTGAYGYTF. The CDR3 DNA sequence: TGTGCCAGCAGCGATTCGACAGGGGCTTATGGCTACACCTTC. Drawing the rest from reference TRBV7-8 and TRBJ1-2, the complete variable domain is GAGVSQSPRYKVAKRGQDVALRCDPISGHVSLFWYQQALGQGPEFLTYFQNEAQLDKSGLPSDRFFAERPEGSVSTLKIQRTQQEDSAVYLCASSDSTGAYGYTFGSGTRLTVV.

V is TRBV30 and J is TRBJ1-2, with D possibly being TRBD1 (5 bases). The germline CDR1 and CDR2 sequences are GTSNPN and SVGIG (reference sequence). The CDR3 covers 13 residues. V was clipped by 4 bases and J by 0 bases, with 9 bases between them. The CDR3 here is CAWTTVPNYGYTF. CDR3 DNA sequence: TGTGCCTGGACGACAGTTCCTAACTATGGCTACACCTTC.

The chain employs TRBV10-3 and TRBJ2-7; TRBD2 is a possible D gene (5 bases). Germline V gene lookup returns CDR1 ENHRY and CDR2 SYGVKD. Trimming cost V 2 bases and J 2 bases, with 13 bases left between them. The CDR3 spans 15 residues. CDR3 in amino acids: CAISEGWLAPYEQYF. The CDR3 DNA reads TGTGCCATCAGTGAGGGTTGGCTAGCCCCCTACGAGCAGTACTTC.